This T cell receptor delta chain is drawn from a study of delta chains in infants with herpesvirus infections. Background on the study: A Ugandan infant cohort was followed from birth for primary CMV. Findings and limits, study-wide: Absence in CMV-uninfected infants may reflect the detection limit only. Only the first time point after infection showed the public clonotype. The study lacked race- and environment-matched controls and was small.

By its share, this clone is large. What it binds is unknown. V dropped 0 bases and J dropped 6; count of bases not matched to a gene: 14. Germline V gene sequence: CDR1 TSWWSYY, CDR2 QGS. The CDR3 is 20 amino acids. PBMC RNA was reverse transcribed using gamma-chain- and delta-chain-specific primers. TCRdb re-called the RT-PCR reads using CATT. The sample shows about 1,300 delta-chain clones, more than 30% of them seen only once. The TCR was taken from a human donor who was a Ugandan infant, either HIV-exposed or HIV-unexposed (not recorded which). Sequencing used peripheral blood, obtained at time point 2 of longitudinal follow-up. The chain carries TRDV1 and TRDJ2; 12 positions agree with TRDD3. The CDR3 reads CALGELYSYWGILKAAQLFF. The CDR3 DNA reads as TGTGCTCTTGGGGAACTATATTCCTACTGGGGGATACTAAAGGCAGCACAACTCTTCTTT.